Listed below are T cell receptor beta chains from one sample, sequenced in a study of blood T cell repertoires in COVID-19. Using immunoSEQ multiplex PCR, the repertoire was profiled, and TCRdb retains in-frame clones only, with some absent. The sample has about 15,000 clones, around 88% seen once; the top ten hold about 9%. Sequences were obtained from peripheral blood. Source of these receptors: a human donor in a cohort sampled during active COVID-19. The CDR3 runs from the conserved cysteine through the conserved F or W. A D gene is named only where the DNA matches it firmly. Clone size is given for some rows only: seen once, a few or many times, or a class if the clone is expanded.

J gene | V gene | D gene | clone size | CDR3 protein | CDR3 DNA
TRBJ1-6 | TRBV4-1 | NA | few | CASSQGRVGSYSPLHF | TGCGCCAGCAGCCAAGGTCGGGTGGGTTCGTATTCACCCCTCCACTTT
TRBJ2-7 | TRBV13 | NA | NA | CASSPYEAGTYEQYF | TGTGCCAGCAGCCCCTACGAGGCGGGGACCTACGAGCAGTACTTC
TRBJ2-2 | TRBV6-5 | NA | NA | CASSYSQGGGELFF | TGTGCCAGCAGTTACTCTCAGGGGGGCGGGGAGCTGTTTTTT
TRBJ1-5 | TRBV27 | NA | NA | CASGGHQPQHF | TGTGCCAGCGGAGGTCATCAGCCCCAGCATTTT
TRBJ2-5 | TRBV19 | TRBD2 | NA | CASSQAGVGETQYF | TGTGCCAGTAGCCAAGCGGGAGTCGGAGAGACCCAGTACTTC
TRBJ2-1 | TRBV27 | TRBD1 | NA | CASSRLRTGNNEQFF | TGTGCCAGCAGTCGCCTCCGGACAGGGAACAATGAGCAGTTCTTC
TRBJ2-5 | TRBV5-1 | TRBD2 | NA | CASSMTGLAGETQYF | TGCGCCAGCAGCATGACGGGACTAGCGGGAGAGACCCAGTACTTC
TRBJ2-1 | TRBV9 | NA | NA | CASSPQVTTRSSYNEQFF | TGTGCCAGCAGCCCCCAAGTAACTACTCGGAGCTCCTACAATGAGCAGTTCTTC
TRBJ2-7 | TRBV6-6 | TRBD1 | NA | CASSRPRGQGDYEQYF | TGTGCCAGCAGTCGCCCGCGCGGACAGGGTGACTACGAGCAGTACTTC
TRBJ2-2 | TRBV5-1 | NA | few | CASTSLPKLRSGELFF | TGCGCCAGCACGTCCCTTCCAAAGCTTCGCTCCGGGGAGCTGTTTTTT